This T cell receptor (beta chain) was observed in a study of blood T cell repertoires in COVID-19. On the study more broadly: Acute and convalescent COVID-19 samples came from the United States, Italy and Spain. The analysed material was cDNA or gDNA that came from T cells, B-cell-depleted T cells, or PBMCs.

Methods used by the authors: By means of reference gene primer amplification, nucleated cell counts were estimated. The assay was immunoSEQ multiplex PCR, and TCRdb's table has in-frame clones only and misses some. V, J and clone size are taken as reported in that table, and D and trimming were inferred from the DNA itself. The sample includes around 700,000 clones, about nine tenths seen only once; the top ten take roughly 0.25%. The sample was peripheral blood. This TCR was recovered from a woman under 30 with acute or convalescent COVID-19.

The CDR3 spells CASTTGTGGYSPLHF. In DNA, the CDR3 is TGTGCCAGTACCACAGGGACAGGGGGTTATTCACCCCTCCACTTT. The chain uses TRBV19 and TRBJ1-6; 11 bases map to TRBD1. Germline loops: CDR1 LNHDA, CDR2 SQIVND (reference sequence). Trimming removed 7 bases from V and 8 bases from J; junction bases left unmatched: 7. The CDR3 length is 15 residues.